A single T cell receptor beta chain is shown here with its context. What it binds is unknown. Generated by immunoSEQ multiplex PCR, the TCRdb table keeps only in-frame clones and is missing some. The repertoire holds some 130,000 clones, with 84% as singletons. This record comes from a study of cytomegalovirus exposure and HLA in healthy donors. Study overall: The platform used for the 120 validation repertoires matched that of the roughly 700 first-cohort repertoires, a later analysis reported. The study, taken as a whole, reports: Using the classifier, cytomegalovirus status was reportedly diagnosed with high specificity and sensitivity. Later, an analysis found that TCR clusters from the first cohort tended to co-occur in the 110 or so validation repertoires. Associated with cytomegalovirus, according to the listing, were 150 to 200 TCR beta chains.

Looked up from germline, CDR1 is SGDLS and CDR2 is YYNGEE. The CDR3 totals 14 residues. V lost 4 bases to trimming and J lost 10 bases, with 19 bases between them. The gene calls are TRBV9 and TRBJ2-3; D is uncertain. This clonotype was sampled from a woman under 40 in good health and CMV-seronegative. Input material: PBMCs. This chain's CDR3 is CASSRFEAGGSQYF. The CDR3 nucleotides read TGTGCCAGCAGCCGATTTGAGGCCGGCGGCTCGCAGTATTTT.